This TCR beta chain is from a study of T cells after yellow fever vaccination (dated by TCRdb to about 2019). Regarding the complete study: The SMART-Seq v4 Ultra Low Input RNA kit was used to prepare libraries from fractions with low cell numbers. To follow T-cell clones before and after both primary and booster YFV17D yellow fever vaccination, bulk TCR alpha and beta repertoires underwent longitudinal sequencing. The cohort comprised two healthy male donors, one aged 18 to 30 and one aged 30 to 39 years. Bulk PBMC replicates and cell subsets were isolated from blood drawn at multiple timepoints before and after both primary and secondary immunization.

Study-wide findings and limitations: The secondary T-cell response was weaker than the primary response but faster, peaking on day 5 instead of day 15. A small share of clonotypes was detected in both CD4 and CD8 compartments, with the overlap likely arising from convergent recombination. Most clones expanded after primary vaccination were re-detected after the booster (almost 97% of CD4 and around nine tenths of CD8), suggesting broad memory maintenance. Only two donors were included in the study, so the extent to which the findings can be generalized is limited. Computational filtering was required because FACS-sorted repertoires could contain abundant contaminating clonotypes from the bulk population.

TCR cDNA was synthesized by 5'RACE template switching, through which a universal primer site and unique molecular identifiers were introduced. Priming of cDNA synthesis was performed from both the TCR alpha and TCR beta constant segments. Two PCR steps were used to amplify libraries, with sample barcodes and sequencing adapters being added in the second step. Sequencing of libraries was done on Illumina HiSeq 2500 (2x100 bp) or NovaSeq (2x150 bp). The study's processing was this. Reads were demultiplexed and collapsed into UMI consensus sequences with MIGEC, and V(D)J alignment was performed with MiXCR. Vaccine-responding clonotypes were identified with edgeR using replicate PBMC samples, with FDR below 0.01 and a log2 fold change above 5 up to day 15 being required. Each bulk clonotype was labeled CD4 or CD8 based on which sequenced repertoire, CD4 or CD8, contained the clonotype at higher abundance. TCRdb reanalyzed the raw reads on its own, using fastp at Q25 for trimming and MiXCR for clone calling, and kept in-frame beta chains. For every CDR3 protein sequence, its rows merge into one entry that carries the most common genes and DNA. The V and J calls come from TCRdb's annotation, not from the publication. The table for this sample lists some 120,000 distinct CDR3 sequences; under 8.5% of them were counted only once. The top ten constitute 2.5% of the sample.

The CDR3 starts with the cysteine, ends with the phenylalanine, and has 12 residues. Only the CDR3 DNA stays, 36 bases, in frame from base 1. V is pared back by 5 bases and J by 6 bases, with 9 bases lying between the germline termini. The treatment or condition label on this specimen signifies: live attenuated yellow fever vaccine strain. A standard Ficoll-Paque protocol was used to isolate PBMCs from peripheral blood. CD4 and CD8 T-cell fractions were isolated with Dynabeads CD4 and CD8 positive selection kits. TriZol was used to extract RNA from bulk PBMCs, from CD4 and CD8 fractions, and from dextramer-positive and dextramer-negative fractions. The table lists this clonotype with many counts. This receptor's antigen is unknown. Per-base qualities were not stored, and no clone one base away is much larger.

The material was CD4+ T cells sorted from PBMCs, obtained 9 to 11 days after the first yellow fever vaccination. The sequence was collected from a man aged 18 to 35 who received the YFV17D yellow fever vaccine. Recombination joined TRBV12-3 or TRBV12-4 with TRBJ2-3; no confident D gene assignment can be made. The nucleotide sequence reads TGTGCCAGCAGTCCTAATAGGGATACGCAGTATTTT. Its amino acids are CASSPNRDTQYF.